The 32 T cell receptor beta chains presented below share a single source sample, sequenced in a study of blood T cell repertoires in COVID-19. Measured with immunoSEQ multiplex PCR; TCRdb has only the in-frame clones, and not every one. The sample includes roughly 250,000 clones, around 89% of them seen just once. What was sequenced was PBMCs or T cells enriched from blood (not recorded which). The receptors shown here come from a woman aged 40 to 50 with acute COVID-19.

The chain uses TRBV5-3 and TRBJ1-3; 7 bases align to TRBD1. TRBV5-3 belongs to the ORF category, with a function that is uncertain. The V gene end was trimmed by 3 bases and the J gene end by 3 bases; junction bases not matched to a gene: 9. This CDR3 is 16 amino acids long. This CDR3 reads CARSSEQRDSGNTIYF. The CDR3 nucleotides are TGTGCCAGAAGCTCGGAACAACGGGACAGTGGAAACACCATATATTTT.

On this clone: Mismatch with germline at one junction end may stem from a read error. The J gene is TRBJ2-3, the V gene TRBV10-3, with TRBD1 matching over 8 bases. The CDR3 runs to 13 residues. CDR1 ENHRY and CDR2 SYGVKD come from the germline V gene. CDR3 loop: CAIRETGDNTQYF. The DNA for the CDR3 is TGTGCCATCCGTGAGACAGGGGACAATACGCAGTATTTT.

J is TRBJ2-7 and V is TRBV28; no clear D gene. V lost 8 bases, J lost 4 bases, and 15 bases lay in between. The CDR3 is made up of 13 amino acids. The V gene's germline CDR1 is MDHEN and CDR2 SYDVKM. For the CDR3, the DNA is TGTGCCAGCTCAAGCCCGTCAGGTTACGAGCAGTACTTC. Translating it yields CASSSPSGYEQYF.

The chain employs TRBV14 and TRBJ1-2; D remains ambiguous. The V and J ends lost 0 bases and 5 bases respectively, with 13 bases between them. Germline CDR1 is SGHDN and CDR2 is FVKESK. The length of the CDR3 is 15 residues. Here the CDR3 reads CASSQEAARVYGYTF. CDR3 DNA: TGTGCCAGCAGCCAAGAGGCAGCTCGGGTATATGGCTACACCTTC.

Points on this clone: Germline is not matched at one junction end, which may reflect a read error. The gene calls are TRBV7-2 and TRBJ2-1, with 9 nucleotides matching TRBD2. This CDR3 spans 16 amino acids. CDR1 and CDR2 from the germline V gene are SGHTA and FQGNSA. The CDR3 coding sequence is TGTGCCAGCACCTTAATGTTAGCGGGAGCCTACAATGAGCAGTTCTTC. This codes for CASTLMLAGAYNEQFF. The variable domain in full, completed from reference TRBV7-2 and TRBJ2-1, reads GAGVSQSPSNKVTEKGKDVELRCDPISGHTALYWYRQSLGQGLEFLIYFQGNSAPDKSGLPSDRFSAERTGGSVSTLTIQRTQQEDSAVYLCASTLMLAGAYNEQFFGPGTRLTVL.

In nucleotides, the CDR3 is TGTGCCAGCAGCTTAGTCGGCGGGCGGAAGACCCAGTACTTC. This gives the protein CASSLVGGRKTQYF. J is TRBJ2-5 and V is TRBV13; maybe TRBD2 (5 bases). The CDR3 spans 14 residues. Looked up from germline, CDR1 is PRHDT and CDR2 is FYEKMQ (reference sequence). Trimming cost V 1 base and J 6 bases, with 12 bases left between them.

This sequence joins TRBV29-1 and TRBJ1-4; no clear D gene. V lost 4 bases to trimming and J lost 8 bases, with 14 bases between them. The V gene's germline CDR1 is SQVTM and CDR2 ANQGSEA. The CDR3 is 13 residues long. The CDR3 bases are TGCAGCGTTGTGCTCCGGGGTGGGGAAAAACTGTTTTTT. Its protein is CSVVLRGGEKLFF.

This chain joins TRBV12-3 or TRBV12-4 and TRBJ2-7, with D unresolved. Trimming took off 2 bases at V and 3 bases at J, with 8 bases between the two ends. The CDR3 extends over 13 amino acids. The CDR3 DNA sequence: TGTGCCAGCAGTTTATACAGAAACTACGAGCAGTACTTC. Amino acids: CASSLYRNYEQYF.

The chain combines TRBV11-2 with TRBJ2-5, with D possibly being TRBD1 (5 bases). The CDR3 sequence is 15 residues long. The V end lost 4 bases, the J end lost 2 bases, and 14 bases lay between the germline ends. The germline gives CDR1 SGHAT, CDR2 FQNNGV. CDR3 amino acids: CASSYAPDSQETQYF. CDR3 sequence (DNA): TGTGCCAGCAGCTATGCACCCGACAGTCAAGAGACCCAGTACTTC. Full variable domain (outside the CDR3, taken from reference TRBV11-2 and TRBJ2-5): EAGVAQSPRYKIIEKRQSVAFWCNPISGHATLYWYQQILGQGPKLLIQFQNNGVVDDSQLPKDRFSAERLKGVDSTLKIQPAKLEDSAVYLCASSYAPDSQETQYFGPGTRLLVL.

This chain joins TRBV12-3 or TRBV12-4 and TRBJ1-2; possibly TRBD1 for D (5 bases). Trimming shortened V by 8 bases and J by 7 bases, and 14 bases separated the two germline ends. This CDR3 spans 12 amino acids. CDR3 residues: CASGQNSGGYTF. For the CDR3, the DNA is TGTGCCAGCGGACAAAATTCGGGTGGCTACACCTTC.

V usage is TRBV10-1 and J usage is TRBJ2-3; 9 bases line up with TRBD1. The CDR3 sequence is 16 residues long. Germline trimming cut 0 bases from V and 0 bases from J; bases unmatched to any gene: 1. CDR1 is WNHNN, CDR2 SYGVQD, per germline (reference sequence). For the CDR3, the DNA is TGCGCCAGCAGTGAGTCTGGGACAGGGAGCACAGATACGCAGTATTTT. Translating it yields CASSESGTGSTDTQYF.

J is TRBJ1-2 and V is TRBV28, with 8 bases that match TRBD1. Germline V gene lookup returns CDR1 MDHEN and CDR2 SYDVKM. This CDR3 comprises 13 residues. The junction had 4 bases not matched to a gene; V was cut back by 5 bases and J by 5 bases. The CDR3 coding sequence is TGTGCCAGCAGTCAGGGGGCGCCTTATGGCTACACCTTC. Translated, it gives CASSQGAPYGYTF.

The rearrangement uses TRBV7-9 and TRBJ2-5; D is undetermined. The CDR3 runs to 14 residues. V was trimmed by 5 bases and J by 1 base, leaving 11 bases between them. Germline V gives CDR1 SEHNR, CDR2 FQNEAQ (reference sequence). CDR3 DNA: TGTGCCAGCAGCCCCCCGTCAGGCCAAGAGACCCAGTACTTC. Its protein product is CASSPPSGQETQYF.

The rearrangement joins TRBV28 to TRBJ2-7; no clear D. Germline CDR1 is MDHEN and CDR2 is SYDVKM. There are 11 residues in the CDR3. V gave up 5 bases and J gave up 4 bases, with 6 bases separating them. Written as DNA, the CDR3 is TGTGCCAGCAGTCTATTATACGAGCAGTACTTC. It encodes CASSLLYEQYF.

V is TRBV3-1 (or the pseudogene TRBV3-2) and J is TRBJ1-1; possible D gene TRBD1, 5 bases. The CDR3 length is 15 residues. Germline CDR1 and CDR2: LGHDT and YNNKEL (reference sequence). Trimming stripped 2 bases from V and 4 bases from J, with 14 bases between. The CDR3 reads CASSQTGGRITEAFF. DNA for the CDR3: TGTGCCAGCAGCCAAACAGGCGGCAGAATCACTGAAGCTTTCTTT.

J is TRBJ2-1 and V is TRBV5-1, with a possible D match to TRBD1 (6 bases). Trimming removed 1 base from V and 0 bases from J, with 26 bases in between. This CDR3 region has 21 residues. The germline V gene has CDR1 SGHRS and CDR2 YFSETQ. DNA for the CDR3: TGCGCCAGCAGCTTGCCCGACAGCCTAGACAGGAAAGTTAGCTCCTACAATGAGCAGTTCTTC. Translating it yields CASSLPDSLDRKVSSYNEQFF.

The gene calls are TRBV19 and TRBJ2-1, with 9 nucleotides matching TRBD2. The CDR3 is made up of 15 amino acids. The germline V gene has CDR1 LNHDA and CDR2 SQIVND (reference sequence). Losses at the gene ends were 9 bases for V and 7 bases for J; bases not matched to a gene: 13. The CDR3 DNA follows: TGTGCCAGCCGAACCCAGAGCGGGAGGACGAATGAGCAGTTCTTC. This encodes CASRTQSGRTNEQFF.

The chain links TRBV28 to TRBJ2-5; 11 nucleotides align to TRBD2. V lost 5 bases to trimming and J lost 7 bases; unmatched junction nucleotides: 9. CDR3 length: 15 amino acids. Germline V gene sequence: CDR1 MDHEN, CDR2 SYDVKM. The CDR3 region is CASSVTSGGLWTQYF. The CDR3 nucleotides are TGTGCCAGCAGTGTTACTAGCGGGGGCCTCTGGACCCAGTACTTC.

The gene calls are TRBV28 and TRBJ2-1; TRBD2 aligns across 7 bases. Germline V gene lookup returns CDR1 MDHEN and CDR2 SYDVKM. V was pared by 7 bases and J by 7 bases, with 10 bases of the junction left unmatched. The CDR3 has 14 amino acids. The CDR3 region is CASIHETSRNEQFF. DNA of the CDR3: TGTGCCAGCATTCACGAGACTAGCAGGAATGAGCAGTTCTTC. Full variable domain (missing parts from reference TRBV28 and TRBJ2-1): DVKVTQSSRYLVKRTGEKVFLECVQDMDHENMFWYRQDPGLGLRLIYFSYDVKMKEKGDIPEGYSVSREKKERFSLILESASTNQTSMYLCASIHETSRNEQFFGPGTRLTVL.

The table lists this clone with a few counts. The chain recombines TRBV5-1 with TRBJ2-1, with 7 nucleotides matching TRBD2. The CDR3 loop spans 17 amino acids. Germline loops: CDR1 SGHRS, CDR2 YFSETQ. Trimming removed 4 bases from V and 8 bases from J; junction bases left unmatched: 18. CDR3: CASSVDPPGLVIDEQFF. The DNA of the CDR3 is TGCGCCAGCAGCGTGGATCCCCCAGGACTAGTAATCGATGAGCAGTTCTTC.

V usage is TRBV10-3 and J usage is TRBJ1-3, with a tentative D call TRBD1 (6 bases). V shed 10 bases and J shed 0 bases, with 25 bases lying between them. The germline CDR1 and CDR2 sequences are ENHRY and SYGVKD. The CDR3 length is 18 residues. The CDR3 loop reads CATRRGGGRGFSGNTIYF. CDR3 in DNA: TGTGCCACCCGGAGGGGGGGAGGAAGGGGTTTCTCTGGAAACACCATATATTTT.

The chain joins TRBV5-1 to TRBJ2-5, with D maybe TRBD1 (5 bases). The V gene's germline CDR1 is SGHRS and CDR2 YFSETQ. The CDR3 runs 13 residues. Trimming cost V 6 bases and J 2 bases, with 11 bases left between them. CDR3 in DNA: TGCGCCAGCAATCGGCGACAGCAAGAGACCCAGTACTTC. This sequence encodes CASNRRQQETQYF.

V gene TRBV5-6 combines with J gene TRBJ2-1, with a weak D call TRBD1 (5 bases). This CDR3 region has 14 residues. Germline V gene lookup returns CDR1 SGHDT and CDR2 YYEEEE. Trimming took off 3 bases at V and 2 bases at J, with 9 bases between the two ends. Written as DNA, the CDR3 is TGTGCCAGCAGCTCAGGGAACCCCTACAATGAGCAGTTCTTC. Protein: CASSSGNPYNEQFF.

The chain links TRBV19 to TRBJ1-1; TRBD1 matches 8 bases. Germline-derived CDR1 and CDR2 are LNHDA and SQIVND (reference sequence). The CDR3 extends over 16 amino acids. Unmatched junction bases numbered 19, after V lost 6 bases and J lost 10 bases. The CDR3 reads CASRDFPGTGNVVAFF. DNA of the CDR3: TGTGCCAGTAGAGACTTTCCCGGGACAGGTAACGTGGTAGCTTTCTTT.

The CDR3 sequence is CASSLAVLAGTDTQYF. DNA for the CDR3: TGCGCCAGCAGCTTGGCCGTGCTAGCGGGAACAGATACGCAGTATTTT. The chain couples TRBV5-1 to TRBJ2-3; 9 positions agree with TRBD2. The CDR3 consists of 16 residues. The ends lost 0 bases at V and 3 bases at J; junction bases unmatched: 5. The germline gives CDR1 SGHRS, CDR2 YFSETQ.

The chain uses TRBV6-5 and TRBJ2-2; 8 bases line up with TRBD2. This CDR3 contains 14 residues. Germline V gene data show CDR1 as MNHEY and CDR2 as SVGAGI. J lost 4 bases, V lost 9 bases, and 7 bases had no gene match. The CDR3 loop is CASLSGTSTGELFF. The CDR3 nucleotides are TGTGCCAGTTTGAGCGGGACTAGCACCGGGGAGCTGTTTTTT.

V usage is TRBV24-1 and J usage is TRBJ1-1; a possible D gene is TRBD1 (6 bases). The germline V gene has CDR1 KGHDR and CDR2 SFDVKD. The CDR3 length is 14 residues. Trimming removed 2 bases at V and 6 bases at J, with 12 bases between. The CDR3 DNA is TGTGCCACCAGTGATTCCCTCAGGGGACCTGAAGCTTTCTTT. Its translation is CATSDSLRGPEAFF.

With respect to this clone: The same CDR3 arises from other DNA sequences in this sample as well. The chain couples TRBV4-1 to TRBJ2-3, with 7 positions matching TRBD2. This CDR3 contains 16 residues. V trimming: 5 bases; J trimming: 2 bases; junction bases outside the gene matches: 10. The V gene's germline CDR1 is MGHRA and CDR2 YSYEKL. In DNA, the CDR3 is TGCGCCAGCAGCTTATTCATAGCGGGTATCACAGATACGCAGTATTTT. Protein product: CASSLFIAGITDTQYF.

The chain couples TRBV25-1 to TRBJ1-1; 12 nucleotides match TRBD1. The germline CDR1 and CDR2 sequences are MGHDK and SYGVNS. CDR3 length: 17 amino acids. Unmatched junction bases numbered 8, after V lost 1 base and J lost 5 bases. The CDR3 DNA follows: TGTGCCAGCAGTGAATGGGACAGGGGGCCGGGGGGTACTGAAGCTTTCTTT. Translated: CASSEWDRGPGGTEAFF.

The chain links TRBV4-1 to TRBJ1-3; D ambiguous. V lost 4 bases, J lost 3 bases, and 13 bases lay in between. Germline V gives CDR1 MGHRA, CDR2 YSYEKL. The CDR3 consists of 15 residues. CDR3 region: CASSRNSADGNTIYF. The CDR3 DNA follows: TGCGCCAGCAGCCGAAATTCGGCGGATGGAAACACCATATATTTT.

As DNA, the CDR3 is TGTGCCAGCAGCCAGGGGTCGGGGTACTATGGCTACACCTTC. Protein product: CASSQGSGYYGYTF. V is TRBV14 and J is TRBJ1-2; D is ambiguous. The CDR3 sequence is 14 residues long. Deletions cut 3 bases from V and 3 bases from J, with 11 bases between. Per germline, CDR1 SGHDN and CDR2 FVKESK.

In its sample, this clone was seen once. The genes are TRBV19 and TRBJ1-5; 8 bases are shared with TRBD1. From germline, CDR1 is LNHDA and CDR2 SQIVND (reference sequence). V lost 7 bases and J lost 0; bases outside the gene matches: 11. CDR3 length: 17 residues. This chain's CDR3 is CASTLGQGWVSNQPQHF. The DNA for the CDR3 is TGTGCCAGTACCCTAGGACAGGGCTGGGTTAGCAATCAGCCCCAGCATTTT. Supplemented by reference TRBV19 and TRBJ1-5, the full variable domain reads DGGITQSPKYLFRKEGQNVTLSCEQNLNHDAMYWYRQDPGQGLRLIYYSQIVNDFQKGDIAEGYSVSREKKESFPLTVTSAQKNPTAFYLCASTLGQGWVSNQPQHFGDGTRLSIL.